The rows below give T cell receptor beta chains drawn from one sample of a study of blood T cell repertoires in COVID-19. Here immunoSEQ multiplex PCR was the method, and the copy in TCRdb shows in-frame clones only, minus some. Of 300,000 to 450,000 clones in the sample, less than 85% were seen once. What was sequenced was peripheral blood. The receptors were sampled from a young woman with acute or convalescent COVID-19. Each CDR3 is given with its conserved first and last residue. The order of the fields is V gene, D gene, J gene, CDR3 DNA, CDR3 protein. A D gene is named only where the DNA matches it firmly.

V gene: TRBV5-6; D gene: .; J gene: TRBJ2-7; CDR3 DNA: TGTGCCAGCAGCCCTACCGGCGGGGCCCGACACGAGCAGTACTTC; CDR3 protein: CASSPTGGARHEQYF
V gene: TRBV12-5; D gene: .; J gene: TRBJ1-1; CDR3 DNA: TGTGCTAGTGGTTTGGCCCTGACAGCAACTGAAGCTTTCTTT; CDR3 protein: CASGLALTATEAFF
V gene: TRBV28; D gene: .; J gene: TRBJ1-6; CDR3 DNA: TGTGCCAGCAGTTTTAACAGGGACCATTCACCCCTCCACTTT; CDR3 protein: CASSFNRDHSPLHF
V gene: TRBV3-1/TRBV3-2; D gene: .; J gene: TRBJ2-2; CDR3 DNA: TGTGCCACCGTACAGGTTCAAGGCGGGGAGCTGTTTTTT; CDR3 protein: CATVQVQGGELFF
V gene: TRBV5-1; D gene: TRBD1; J gene: TRBJ2-7; CDR3 DNA: TGCGCCAGCAGCTTCGGACAGGGATCCTACGAGCAGTACTTC; CDR3 protein: CASSFGQGSYEQYF
V gene: TRBV24-1; D gene: TRBD1; J gene: TRBJ1-5; CDR3 DNA: TGTGCCACCAGAGACAGGGACGATCAGCCCCAGCATTTT; CDR3 protein: CATRDRDDQPQHF
V gene: TRBV5-6; D gene: TRBD1; J gene: TRBJ2-7; CDR3 DNA: TGTGCCAGCAGGGGGACAGCCAGTTACTACGAGCAGTACTTC; CDR3 protein: CASRGTASYYEQYF
V gene: TRBV20-1; D gene: .; J gene: TRBJ2-1; CDR3 DNA: TGCAGTGTTCGAGGGAATGAGCAGTTCTTC; CDR3 protein: CSVRGNEQFF
V gene: TRBV6-5; D gene: TRBD2; J gene: TRBJ2-7; CDR3 DNA: TGTGCCAGCAGTTACTCAAAGCGGGAGGCCTACGAGCAGTACTTC; CDR3 protein: CASSYSKREAYEQYF
V gene: TRBV19; D gene: .; J gene: TRBJ1-6; CDR3 DNA: TGTGCCAGTAGTATAGACGGGACACCAAATTCACCCCTCCACTTT; CDR3 protein: CASSIDGTPNSPLHF
V gene: TRBV30; D gene: .; J gene: TRBJ1-6; CDR3 DNA: TGTGCCTGGAGTCTGGCAGGCCCGAGAAATTCACCCCTCCACTTT; CDR3 protein: CAWSLAGPRNSPLHF
V gene: TRBV11-2; D gene: .; J gene: TRBJ2-5; CDR3 DNA: TGTGCCAGCAGCTTTAACCGGGGAAAAGAGACCCAGTACTTC; CDR3 protein: CASSFNRGKETQYF
V gene: TRBV6-6; D gene: .; J gene: TRBJ1-1; CDR3 DNA: TGTGCCAGCACTAACGAAGGACTGGGGAAAGAAGCTTTCTTT; CDR3 protein: CASTNEGLGKEAFF
V gene: TRBV9; D gene: .; J gene: TRBJ1-4; CDR3 DNA: TGTGCCAGCACCCCGGGGGGTGCCAATGAAAAACTGTTTTTT; CDR3 protein: CASTPGGANEKLFF
V gene: TRBV6-4; D gene: TRBD2; J gene: TRBJ2-7; CDR3 DNA: TGTGCCACCTCAGTCACTAGCGGGAGGCTCCGGTGGTTC; CDR3 protein: CATSVTSGRLRWF
V gene: TRBV11-3; D gene: .; J gene: TRBJ2-2; CDR3 DNA: TGTGCCAGCGGGAGAGAGACCGGGGAGCTGTTTTTT; CDR3 protein: CASGRETGELFF
V gene: TRBV13; D gene: TRBD2; J gene: TRBJ2-2; CDR3 DNA: TGTGCCAGCAGCTTAGAGGCCCCTAGGGGGGCGGGGGGCCTTGACACCGGGGAGCTGTTTTTT; CDR3 protein: CASSLEAPRGAGGLDTGELFF
V gene: TRBV19; D gene: TRBD2; J gene: TRBJ2-1; CDR3 DNA: TGTGCCAGTACTCTGACTAGCGGCAATGAGCAGTTCTTC; CDR3 protein: CASTLTSGNEQFF
V gene: TRBV7-9; D gene: TRBD1; J gene: TRBJ1-2; CDR3 DNA: TGTGCCAGCAGCTTATTTGGGACAGGGGATGGCTACACCTTC; CDR3 protein: CASSLFGTGDGYTF
V gene: TRBV7-9; D gene: .; J gene: TRBJ2-1; CDR3 DNA: TGTGCCAGCAGCCTCCGAGGTGAGCAGTTCTTC; CDR3 protein: CASSLRGEQFF
V gene: TRBV6-6; D gene: TRBD2; J gene: TRBJ2-1; CDR3 DNA: TGTGCCAGCAGCCTGGGGACTAGAGGGAACAATGAGCAGTTCTTC; CDR3 protein: CASSLGTRGNNEQFF
V gene: TRBV12-3/TRBV12-4; D gene: .; J gene: TRBJ1-1; CDR3 DNA: TGTGCCAGCGGAGGCACAGAGAACACTGAAGCTTTCTTT; CDR3 protein: CASGGTENTEAFF
V gene: TRBV5-5; D gene: .; J gene: TRBJ1-4; CDR3 DNA: TGTGCCAGCAGCTTGGAAGGACAGCGTAATGAAAAACTGTTTTTT; CDR3 protein: CASSLEGQRNEKLFF
V gene: TRBV7-2; D gene: .; J gene: TRBJ2-7; CDR3 DNA: TGTGCCAGCAGCTTGGACAGAAGCTCCTACGAGCAGTACTTC; CDR3 protein: CASSLDRSSYEQYF
V gene: TRBV27; D gene: TRBD2; J gene: TRBJ2-7; CDR3 DNA: TGTGCCAGCAGTTTCGGACTAGCGGGGGCGGGTGAGCAGTACTTC; CDR3 protein: CASSFGLAGAGEQYF